This T cell receptor (beta chain) is drawn from a study of breast tumors, draining lymph nodes, adjacent tissues. Relative to its sample, this clonotype is medium-sized (0.01 to 0.1%). What it binds is not known. This CDR3 spans 16 amino acids. The germline gives CDR1 GTSNPN, CDR2 SVGIG (reference sequence). The V end was cut by 0 bases, the J end by 4 bases, with 18 bases between. Study-wide findings and caveats: Luminal-like breast cancer showed significantly greater tumor-nontumor repertoire similarity than basal-like breast cancer did. The lymph node origin of tumor T cells was framed as consistent with a hypothesis, not demonstrated. Tumors had less TCR diversity than lymph nodes, more than nontumor tissue.

TCRdb ran MiXCR on the multiplex PCR reads and lists one entry per CDR3 protein. The table lists tens of thousands of distinct CDR3 sequences, about 61% of them singletons. Sequenced material: tumor-adjacent breast tissue. The sequence came from a female donor with breast cancer. Some clones in this sample may be carry-over from other donors' samples. The chain has TRBV30 and TRBJ1-2; perhaps TRBD1 as D (6 bases). The CDR3 DNA follows: TGTGCCTGGAGTGTAGTACGGACCGGAGGGGGCTATGGCTACACCTTC. Amino acids: CAWSVVRTGGGYGYTF.